This is a list of T cell receptor beta chains from one sample in a study of identical twins. TCRdb called the 5' RACE reads again in MiXCR, with one record for every CDR3 protein. The table lists over 600,000 distinct CDR3 sequences, over 20% of them singletons. The same specimen was also included in a second study, on T cells expressing NK-cell markers.

The sequenced sample consisted of PBMCs. The receptors originated from a woman aged 18-29 years in good health. CDR3s include the opening cysteine and the closing phenylalanine or tryptophan. A D gene is named only where the DNA matches it firmly. Clone size appears in some rows only: once, few, many, or a class for an expanded clone.

length: 12
J: TRBJ2-3
D: .
V: TRBV10-3
size: .
DNA: TGTGCCATCAGCGTTAAGGTAGATACGCAGTATTTT
CDR3: CAISVKVDTQYF

length: 17
J: TRBJ2-1
D: TRBD2
V: TRBV6-1
size: few
DNA: TGTGCCAGCAGTCCCGGGACTAGCGGGATGGGGGCGAATGAGCAGTTCTTC
CDR3: CASSPGTSGMGANEQFF

length: 14
J: TRBJ2-7
D: .
V: TRBV20-1
size: few
DNA: TGCAGTGCTAGAGAACACACAGGGAGTGTGGAGCAGTACTTC
CDR3: CSAREHTGSVEQYF

length: 16
J: TRBJ2-1
D: TRBD2
V: TRBV7-2
size: .
DNA: TGTGCCAGCAGCTCTACTAGCGTTTTCTCCTACAATGAGCAGTTCTTC
CDR3: CASSSTSVFSYNEQFF

length: 15
J: TRBJ2-1
D: .
V: TRBV12-3/TRBV12-4
size: .
DNA: TGTGCCAGCAGGGCAGGGGCCTCCTACTACAATGAGCAGTTCTTC
CDR3: CASRAGASYYNEQFF

length: 13
J: TRBJ2-5
D: .
V: TRBV5-4
size: .
DNA: TGTGCCAGGAGCCTCCGACGGGAAGAGACCCAGTACTTC
CDR3: CARSLRREETQYF

length: 18
J: TRBJ1-1
D: TRBD1
V: TRBV6-2/TRBV6-3
size: few
DNA: TGTGCCAGCAGTCCCTTCGGGACAGGGGGCTTCATGAACACTGAAGCTTTCTTT
CDR3: CASSPFGTGGFMNTEAFF

length: 14
J: TRBJ1-2
D: .
V: TRBV27
size: .
DNA: TGTGCCAGCAGGGACCCGCTTCACCTTAGCGGCTACACCTTC
CDR3: CASRDPLHLSGYTF

length: 15
J: TRBJ2-5
D: TRBD2
V: TRBV6-2/TRBV6-3
size: once
DNA: TGTGCCAGCAGTTACCTAGCGGGACGGAGGGAGACCCAGTACTTC
CDR3: CASSYLAGRRETQYF

length: 12
J: TRBJ2-7
D: .
V: TRBV6-6
size: few
DNA: TGTGCCAGCAGCGACGGGGTAGTCGAGCAGTACTTC
CDR3: CASSDGVVEQYF

length: 13
J: TRBJ1-3
D: TRBD1
V: TRBV6-6
size: few
DNA: TGTGCCAGCAGTTACGACCAGGGACAGGCTGAAGATTTT
CDR3: CASSYDQGQAEDF

length: 17
J: TRBJ2-6
D: TRBD1
V: TRBV6-2/TRBV6-3
size: .
DNA: TGTGCCAGCAGTTACCACAAACAGGGGACTGGGGCCAACGTCCTGACTTTC
CDR3: CASSYHKQGTGANVLTF

length: 13
J: TRBJ2-3
D: .
V: TRBV29-1
size: many
DNA: TGCAGCGCACGGGACGAAAGTACAGATACGCAGTATTTT
CDR3: CSARDESTDTQYF

length: 14
J: TRBJ1-5
D: .
V: TRBV18
size: few
DNA: TGTGCCAGCTCACCAGGGGGGCGTCGGCCGTCCCAGCATTTT
CDR3: CASSPGGRRPSQHF

length: 14
J: TRBJ1-1
D: .
V: TRBV5-1
size: .
DNA: TGCGCCAGCAGCTCACAGGGAGTTGCGACTGAAGCTTTCTTT
CDR3: CASSSQGVATEAFF

length: 15
J: TRBJ2-1
D: TRBD1
V: TRBV5-1
size: .
DNA: TGCGCCAGCAGCGGCGGCGGGACAGGGAAGAATGAGCAGTTCTTC
CDR3: CASSGGGTGKNEQFF

length: 13
J: TRBJ2-5
D: .
V: TRBV18
size: .
DNA: TGTGCCAGCTCACCTATCCCCCAAGAGACCCAGTACTTC
CDR3: CASSPIPQETQYF

length: 12
J: TRBJ1-2
D: .
V: TRBV20-1
size: .
DNA: TGCAGTGCCCGAGAAGTCCGGAGCGGCTACACCTTC
CDR3: CSAREVRSGYTF

length: 14
J: TRBJ2-3
D: .
V: TRBV20-1
size: few
DNA: TGCAGTTTACAAACGGGACATCGCACAGATACGCAGTATTTT
CDR3: CSLQTGHRTDTQYF

length: 15
J: TRBJ2-5
D: .
V: TRBV12-3/TRBV12-4
size: few
DNA: TGTGCCAGCAGTTTCAACGGAGGGGGCGAAGAGACCCAGTACTTC
CDR3: CASSFNGGGEETQYF

length: 14
J: TRBJ1-2
D: .
V: TRBV6-1
size: many
DNA: TGTGCCAGCAGTGAAATGAGTGGAATCTATGGCTACACCTTC
CDR3: CASSEMSGIYGYTF

length: 22
J: TRBJ2-1
D: TRBD2
V: TRBV9
size: .
DNA: TGTGCCAGCAGCGTAGTCGAGACGGCCGGATTAGCGGGAAAACTATATTACAATGAGCAGTTCTTC
CDR3: CASSVVETAGLAGKLYYNEQFF

length: 14
J: TRBJ2-7
D: TRBD2
V: TRBV20-1
size: many
DNA: TGCAGTGCCGTACCGGGACTAGCGGTTTACGAGCAGTACTTC
CDR3: CSAVPGLAVYEQYF

length: 12
J: TRBJ2-3
D: .
V: TRBV29-1
size: few
DNA: TGCAGCGTCGTATTGGGGGCAGATACGCAGTATTTT
CDR3: CSVVLGADTQYF

length: 14
J: TRBJ2-1
D: TRBD2
V: TRBV29-1
size: .
DNA: TGCAGCGCCAGGGGTTTTAGCGGGAGAGCTGAGCAGTTCTTC
CDR3: CSARGFSGRAEQFF

length: 14
J: TRBJ2-3
D: .
V: TRBV6-1
size: few
DNA: TGTGCCACCTACCTCAAGGGAAGCACAGATACGCAGTATTTT
CDR3: CATYLKGSTDTQYF

length: 15
J: TRBJ1-4
D: .
V: TRBV9
size: .
DNA: TGTGCCAGCAGCAGAACCGGTGCAACTAATGAAAAACTGTTTTTT
CDR3: CASSRTGATNEKLFF

length: 12
J: TRBJ1-1
D: TRBD1
V: TRBV6-5
size: few
DNA: TGTGCCAGCACCGGACAGGGAACTGAAGCTTTCTTT
CDR3: CASTGQGTEAFF

length: 14
J: TRBJ2-2
D: .
V: TRBV20-1
size: .
DNA: TGCAGTGCTAGAATGGGCAGCGGAACCGGGGAGCTGTTTTTT
CDR3: CSARMGSGTGELFF

length: 14
J: TRBJ2-4
D: .
V: TRBV7-8
size: .
DNA: TGTGCCAGCAGCTCTCGATTAGCCAAAAACATTCAGTACTTC
CDR3: CASSSRLAKNIQYF

length: 13
J: TRBJ2-7
D: TRBD1
V: TRBV10-3
size: .
DNA: TGTGCCATCTTTGGGACAGGGTCCTACGAGCAGTACTTC
CDR3: CAIFGTGSYEQYF

length: 12
J: TRBJ2-1
D: .
V: TRBV5-1
size: few
DNA: TGCGCCAGCAGCCGCGGGGCCAATGAGCAGTTCTTC
CDR3: CASSRGANEQFF

length: 15
J: TRBJ2-1
D: .
V: TRBV20-1
size: many
DNA: TGCAGTGCTAGGATGCCTGTACGGGGGACCGATGAGCAGTTCTTC
CDR3: CSARMPVRGTDEQFF